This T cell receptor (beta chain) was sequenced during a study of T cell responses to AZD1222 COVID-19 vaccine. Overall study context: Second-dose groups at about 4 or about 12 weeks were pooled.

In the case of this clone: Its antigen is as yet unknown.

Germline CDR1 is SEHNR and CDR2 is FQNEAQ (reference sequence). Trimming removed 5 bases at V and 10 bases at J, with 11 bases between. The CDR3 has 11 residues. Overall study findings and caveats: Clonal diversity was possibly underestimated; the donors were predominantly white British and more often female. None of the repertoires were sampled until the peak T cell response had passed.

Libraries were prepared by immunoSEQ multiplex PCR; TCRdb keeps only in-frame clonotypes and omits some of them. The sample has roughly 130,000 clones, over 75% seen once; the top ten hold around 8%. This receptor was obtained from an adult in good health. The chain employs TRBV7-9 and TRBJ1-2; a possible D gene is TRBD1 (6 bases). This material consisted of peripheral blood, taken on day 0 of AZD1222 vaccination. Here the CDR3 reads CASSPTGTYTF. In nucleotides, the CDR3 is TGTGCCAGCAGCCCTACAGGGACCTACACCTTC.